The rows below give T cell receptor beta chains drawn from one sample of a study of chemoradiotherapy in HPV16-positive cancers. Produced via immunoSEQ multiplex PCR; TCRdb's table is partial and in-frame only. The sample records 9,000 to 15,000 clones, around 68% being singletons. The specimen was collected from a patient who underwent chemoradiotherapy. The receptors stem from a human donor with HPV-associated anogenital cancer. Each CDR3 is given with its conserved first and last residue. The order of the fields is J gene, V gene, D gene, clone size, CDR3 protein, CDR3 DNA. The D gene is left open where the match is weak. Not all rows give a size; the values are once, few, many and, for expanded clones, a class.

J: TRBJ1-2
V: TRBV7-6
D: TRBD1
size: -
CDR3: CASSLVGTGGANYGYTF
DNA: TGTGCCAGCAGCTTAGTTGGGACAGGGGGGGCCAACTATGGCTACACCTTC

J: TRBJ1-5
V: TRBV6-5
D: TRBD1
size: -
CDR3: CASSPGTGIGQPQHF
DNA: TGTGCCAGCAGCCCCGGGACAGGGATTGGCCAGCCCCAGCATTTT

J: TRBJ1-2
V: TRBV7-9
D: -
size: few
CDR3: CASSLTVSGYGYTF
DNA: TGTGCCAGCAGCCTGACAGTATCAGGCTATGGCTACACCTTC

J: TRBJ1-6
V: TRBV27
D: -
size: -
CDR3: CASSSSSYNSPLHF
DNA: TGTGCCAGCAGTTCGAGCTCCTATAATTCACCCCTCCACTTT

J: TRBJ1-2
V: TRBV18
D: TRBD1
size: once
CDR3: CASSPLGTDYGYTF
DNA: TGTGCCAGCTCACCGCTCGGGACAGACTATGGCTACACCTTC

J: TRBJ1-4
V: TRBV29-1
D: -
size: -
CDR3: CSVGVGKGEKLFF
DNA: TGCAGCGTTGGAGTAGGGAAGGGTGAAAAACTGTTTTTT

J: TRBJ1-6
V: TRBV5-1
D: -
size: -
CDR3: CASSLGALGPSPLHF
DNA: TGCGCCAGCAGCCTCGGGGCCCTCGGCCCTTCACCCCTCCACTTT

J: TRBJ1-3
V: TRBV5-6
D: TRBD1
size: -
CDR3: CASSLAGQGLNTIYF
DNA: TGTGCCAGCAGCTTGGCGGGACAGGGGTTAAACACCATATATTTT

J: TRBJ2-7
V: TRBV5-1
D: -
size: -
CDR3: CASSLDGNSYEQYF
DNA: TGCGCCAGCAGCTTGGATGGCAACTCCTACGAGCAGTACTTC

J: TRBJ2-1
V: TRBV27
D: TRBD2
size: -
CDR3: CASSPLGGSNEQFF
DNA: TGTGCCAGCAGTCCCCTGGGGGGGAGTAATGAGCAGTTCTTC

J: TRBJ2-7
V: TRBV27
D: -
size: -
CDR3: CASSLLPRDGPYEQYF
DNA: TGTGCCAGCAGTTTACTCCCCCGGGACGGTCCCTACGAGCAGTACTTC

J: TRBJ2-7
V: TRBV2
D: -
size: -
CDR3: CASRGGSSYEQYF
DNA: TGTGCCAGCAGGGGGGGCAGCTCCTACGAGCAGTACTTC

J: TRBJ2-7
V: TRBV5-8
D: TRBD1
size: few
CDR3: CASSYGTAHYEQYF
DNA: TGTGCCAGCAGCTACGGGACAGCCCACTACGAGCAGTACTTC

J: TRBJ1-1
V: TRBV2
D: TRBD1
size: -
CDR3: CASSELGQGGTEAFF
DNA: TGTGCCAGCAGTGAGTTGGGACAGGGCGGCACTGAAGCTTTCTTT

J: TRBJ2-7
V: TRBV2
D: -
size: few
CDR3: CASSEETHPSYEQYF
DNA: TGTGCCAGCAGTGAAGAGACACATCCGTCGTACGAGCAGTACTTC

J: TRBJ1-4
V: TRBV10-3
D: -
size: -
CDR3: CAISDSGVPNEKLFF
DNA: TGTGCCATCAGTGATTCCGGGGTTCCTAATGAAAAACTGTTTTTT

J: TRBJ2-7
V: TRBV5-5
D: -
size: few
CDR3: CASTATDGEQYF
DNA: TGTGCCAGCACTGCTACGGACGGCGAGCAGTACTTC

J: TRBJ1-5
V: TRBV5-6
D: -
size: once
CDR3: CASSLGPDQPQHF
DNA: TGTGCCAGCAGCTTGGGACCGGATCAGCCCCAGCATTTT

J: TRBJ1-1
V: TRBV27
D: -
size: few
CDR3: CASSLYGNTEAFF
DNA: TGTGCCAGCAGTTTATACGGTAACACTGAAGCTTTCTTT

J: TRBJ1-5
V: TRBV27
D: -
size: -
CDR3: CASSNRGNQPQHF
DNA: TGTGCCAGCAGTAACCGTGGCAATCAGCCCCAGCATTTT

J: TRBJ2-5
V: TRBV7-2
D: TRBD1
size: -
CDR3: CASSSGTGMDQYF
DNA: TGTGCCAGCAGCTCCGGGACAGGGATGGACCAGTACTTC

J: TRBJ2-2
V: TRBV7-6
D: TRBD1
size: -
CDR3: CASSLASGTANTGELFF
DNA: TGTGCCAGCAGCTTAGCGTCCGGGACAGCAAACACCGGGGAGCTGTTTTTT

J: TRBJ2-5
V: TRBV5-1
D: -
size: few
CDR3: CASSVPRGDFQETQYF
DNA: TGCGCCAGCAGCGTGCCCAGGGGCGATTTTCAAGAGACCCAGTACTTC

J: TRBJ2-7
V: TRBV2
D: -
size: -
CDR3: CASNPIGPRQYF
DNA: TGTGCCAGCAACCCTATAGGACCTCGGCAGTACTTC

J: TRBJ1-1
V: TRBV11-2
D: -
size: -
CDR3: CASSLEWGRSNTEAFF
DNA: TGTGCCAGCAGCTTAGAATGGGGACGGTCGAACACTGAAGCTTTCTTT

J: TRBJ1-2
V: TRBV5-1
D: -
size: -
CDR3: CASSPDGNYGYTF
DNA: TGCGCCAGCAGCCCGGACGGGAACTATGGCTACACCTTC

J: TRBJ1-2
V: TRBV18
D: -
size: few
CDR3: CASSQSPGLNYGYTF
DNA: TGTGCCAGCTCGCAGAGTCCCGGGCTCAACTATGGCTACACCTTC

J: TRBJ2-5
V: TRBV5-1
D: -
size: -
CDR3: CASSLGLSHQEAQYF
DNA: TGCGCCAGCAGCTTGGGACTAAGTCACCAAGAGGCCCAGTACTTC

J: TRBJ1-2
V: TRBV10-2
D: -
size: once
CDR3: CASKKSNYGYTF
DNA: TGCGCCAGCAAGAAATCTAACTATGGCTACACCTTC

J: TRBJ1-2
V: TRBV6-6
D: -
size: few
CDR3: CASSYLRTEDYGYTF
DNA: TGTGCCAGCAGTTACTTGAGGACAGAAGATTATGGCTACACCTTC

J: TRBJ2-5
V: TRBV7-2
D: TRBD2
size: -
CDR3: CASSSRRGAGETQYF
DNA: TGTGCCAGCAGCTCTCGGCGGGGGGCAGGAGAGACCCAGTACTTC

J: TRBJ2-3
V: TRBV27
D: -
size: -
CDR3: CASSLRSTDTQYF
DNA: TGTGCCAGCAGTTTACGTAGCACAGATACGCAGTATTTT

J: TRBJ2-3
V: TRBV28
D: -
size: -
CDR3: CASSLIQRTDTQYF
DNA: TGTGCCAGCAGTTTAATCCAGCGGACAGATACGCAGTATTTT

J: TRBJ2-7
V: TRBV5-1
D: -
size: -
CDR3: CASSLVPGTTYEQYF
DNA: TGCGCCAGCAGCTTGGTTCCTGGGACCACCTACGAGCAGTACTTC

J: TRBJ1-5
V: TRBV30
D: -
size: -
CDR3: CAWSPTVNQPQHF
DNA: TGTGCCTGGAGCCCCACAGTGAATCAGCCCCAGCATTTT

J: TRBJ1-2
V: TRBV2
D: -
size: -
CDR3: CASSEQLFNYGYTF
DNA: TGTGCCAGCAGTGAACAACTGTTTAACTATGGCTACACCTTC

J: TRBJ1-4
V: TRBV10-3
D: -
size: -
CDR3: CAIRGSVENEKLFF
DNA: TGTGCCATCAGGGGGTCTGTCGAGAATGAAAAACTGTTTTTT

J: TRBJ2-2
V: TRBV5-1
D: -
size: few
CDR3: CASSIPGELFF
DNA: TGCGCCAGCAGCATACCCGGGGAGCTGTTTTTT

J: TRBJ1-2
V: TRBV28
D: TRBD1
size: -
CDR3: CASTLVRGRGGYTF
DNA: TGTGCCAGCACCTTGGTAAGGGGGCGCGGTGGCTACACCTTC

J: TRBJ2-7
V: TRBV5-1
D: -
size: -
CDR3: CASSSAGPPYEQYF
DNA: TGCGCCAGCAGCTCTGCGGGCCCACCCTACGAGCAGTACTTC

J: TRBJ2-1
V: TRBV5-1
D: -
size: -
CDR3: CASRQYNEQFF
DNA: TGCGCCAGCAGACAGTACAATGAGCAGTTCTTC

J: TRBJ1-6
V: TRBV7-6
D: TRBD1
size: -
CDR3: CASSFSGDSNSPLHF
DNA: TGTGCCAGCAGCTTTTCTGGGGACAGCAATTCACCCCTCCACTTT

J: TRBJ1-5
V: TRBV6-6
D: TRBD1
size: -
CDR3: CAISGTANQPQHF
DNA: TGTGCCATCTCGGGGACAGCTAATCAGCCCCAGCATTTT

J: TRBJ1-1
V: TRBV5-1
D: -
size: -
CDR3: CASSSTRRGNTEAFF
DNA: TGCGCCAGCAGCTCTACCAGGCGGGGGAACACTGAAGCTTTCTTT

J: TRBJ2-2
V: TRBV7-8
D: TRBD2
size: -
CDR3: CASTFLTRTSGGPQVGSGELFF
DNA: TGTGCCAGCACCTTTCTTACCCGGACTAGCGGGGGGCCTCAGGTCGGGTCCGGGGAGCTGTTTTTT

J: TRBJ2-5
V: TRBV5-1
D: -
size: -
CDR3: CASTSQETQYF
DNA: TGCGCCAGCACGAGTCAAGAGACCCAGTACTTC

J: TRBJ2-2
V: TRBV5-4
D: -
size: -
CDR3: CASSLMGVTGELFF
DNA: TGTGCCAGCAGCTTGATGGGGGTTACCGGGGAGCTGTTTTTT

J: TRBJ2-3
V: TRBV28
D: -
size: once
CDR3: CASSIQGFTDTQYF
DNA: TGTGCCAGCAGTATCCAGGGGTTCACAGATACGCAGTATTTT

J: TRBJ2-2
V: TRBV9
D: TRBD1
size: -
CDR3: CASSSGDRHAGELFF
DNA: TGTGCCAGCAGCAGTGGGGACAGACACGCCGGGGAGCTGTTTTTT

J: TRBJ2-1
V: TRBV7-7
D: -
size: once
CDR3: CASSPQTGPFNEQFF
DNA: TGTGCTAGCAGCCCCCAGACAGGACCTTTCAATGAGCAGTTCTTC

J: TRBJ1-2
V: TRBV2
D: TRBD1
size: few
CDR3: CASTRGAHRGHGYTF
DNA: TGTGCCAGCACTAGAGGGGCTCACAGGGGGCACGGCTACACCTTC